This T cell receptor beta chain was identified during a study of cytomegalovirus exposure and HLA in healthy donors. Per the germline V gene, CDR1 is SNHLY and CDR2 is FYNNEI. V gave up 4 bases and J gave up 1 base, with 20 bases separating them. The CDR3 covers 18 residues. With 60 Vbeta and 13 Jbeta primers, the PCR was carried out. Only in-frame clones appear in the TCRdb table, and some are missing; sequencing was by immunoSEQ multiplex PCR. The repertoire includes 120,000 to 150,000 clones, roughly 82% of them detected once, and around 3.7% sits in the top ten. The sequenced sample consisted of PBMCs. The sequence came from a male donor in good health and CMV-seronegative. The V and J genes are TRBV2 and TRBJ2-1; possible D gene TRBD2, 5 bases. The CDR3 loop is CASSVFGVSSPSYNEQFF. The DNA for the CDR3 is TGTGCCAGCAGTGTCTTCGGGGTGTCTTCCCCATCCTACAATGAGCAGTTCTTC.